This TCR beta chain comes out of a study of T-cell reconstitution after alpha-beta-depleted transplantation in children. The TCRbeta library was prepared with unique molecular identifiers. From the PCR reads, TCRdb called clonotypes with MiXCR, one entry per CDR3 protein. The table lists around 480,000 distinct CDR3 sequences, 32% of them singletons. Germline CDR1 and CDR2: SQVTM and ANQGSEA. The germline V and J ends were trimmed by 4 bases and 1 base, with 11 bases remaining between them. This CDR3 has 14 residues. This clonotype was observed a few times. This sequence was found in a human donor who donated a stem cell graft to a child with aplastic anemia. V and J are TRBV29-1 and TRBJ1-5; no clear D. Sequences were derived from PBMCs from the stem cell graft donor, sampled from the stem cell graft. CDR3 nucleotide sequence: TGCAGCGTTGGGGTCGGGCAGAGCAATCAGCCCCAGCATTTT. Translating it yields CSVGVGQSNQPQHF.